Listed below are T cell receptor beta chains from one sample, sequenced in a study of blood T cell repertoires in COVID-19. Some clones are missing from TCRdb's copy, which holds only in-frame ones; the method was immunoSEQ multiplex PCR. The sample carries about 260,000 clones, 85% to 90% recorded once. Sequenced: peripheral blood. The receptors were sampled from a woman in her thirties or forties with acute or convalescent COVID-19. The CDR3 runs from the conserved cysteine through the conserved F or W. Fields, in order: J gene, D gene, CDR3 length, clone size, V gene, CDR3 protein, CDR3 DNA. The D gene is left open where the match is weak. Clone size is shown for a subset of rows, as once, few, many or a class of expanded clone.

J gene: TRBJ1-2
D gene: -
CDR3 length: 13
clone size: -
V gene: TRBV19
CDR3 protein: CASSIGGPYGYTF
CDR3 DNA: TGTGCCAGTAGTATCGGGGGACCCTATGGCTACACCTTC

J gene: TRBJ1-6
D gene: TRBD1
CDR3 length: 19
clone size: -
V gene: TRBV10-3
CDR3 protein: CAISEFPQGAQVGNSPLHF
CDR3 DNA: TGTGCCATCAGTGAGTTCCCGCAGGGGGCTCAAGTTGGCAATTCACCCCTCCACTTT

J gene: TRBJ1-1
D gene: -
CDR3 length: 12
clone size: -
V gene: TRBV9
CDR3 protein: CASSVYQGEAFF
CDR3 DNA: TGTGCCAGCAGCGTTTATCAGGGAGAAGCTTTCTTT

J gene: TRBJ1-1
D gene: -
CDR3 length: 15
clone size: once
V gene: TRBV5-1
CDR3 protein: CASSLLAEMNTEAFF
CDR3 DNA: TGCGCCAGCAGCTTGTTAGCAGAGATGAACACTGAAGCTTTCTTT

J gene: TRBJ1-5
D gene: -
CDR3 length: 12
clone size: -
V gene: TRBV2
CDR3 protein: CASSRSNQPQHF
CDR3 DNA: TGTGCCAGCAGCAGGAGCAATCAGCCCCAGCATTTT

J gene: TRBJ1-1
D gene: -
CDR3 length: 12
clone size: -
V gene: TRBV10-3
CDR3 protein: CAISERSTEAFF
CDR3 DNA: TGTGCCATCAGTGAGCGGAGCACTGAAGCTTTCTTT

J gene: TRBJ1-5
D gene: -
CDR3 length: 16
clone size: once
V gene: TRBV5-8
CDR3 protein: CASLVLPGLINQPQHF
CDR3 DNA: TGTGCCAGCCTGGTTCTCCCAGGTCTAATCAATCAGCCCCAGCATTTT

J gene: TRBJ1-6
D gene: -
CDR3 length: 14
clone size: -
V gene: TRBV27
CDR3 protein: CASGRSGVNSPLHF
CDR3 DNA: TGTGCCAGCGGGAGGTCCGGGGTTAATTCACCCCTCCACTTT

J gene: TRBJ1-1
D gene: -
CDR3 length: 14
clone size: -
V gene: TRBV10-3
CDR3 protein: CAIRATAQNTEAFF
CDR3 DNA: TGTGCCATCAGAGCCACAGCCCAGAACACTGAAGCTTTCTTT

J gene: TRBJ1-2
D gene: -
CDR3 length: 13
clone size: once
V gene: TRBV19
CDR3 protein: CASSSGAYYGYTF
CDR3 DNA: TGTGCCAGTAGTAGCGGGGCCTACTATGGCTACACCTTC

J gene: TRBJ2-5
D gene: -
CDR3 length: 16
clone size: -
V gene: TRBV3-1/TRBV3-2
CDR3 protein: CASSRQAVGAQETQYF
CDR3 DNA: TGTGCCAGCAGCCGCCAAGCGGTGGGGGCCCAAGAGACCCAGTACTTC

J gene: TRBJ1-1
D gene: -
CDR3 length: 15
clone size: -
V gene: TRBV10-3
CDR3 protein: CAISRDTKMNTEAFF
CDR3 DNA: TGTGCCATCAGCCGGGACACTAAAATGAACACTGAAGCTTTCTTT

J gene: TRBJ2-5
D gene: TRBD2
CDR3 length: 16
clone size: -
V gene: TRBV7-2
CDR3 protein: CASSSASGGASKTQYF
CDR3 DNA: TGTGCCAGCAGCTCGGCTAGCGGGGGGGCTTCGAAGACCCAGTACTTC

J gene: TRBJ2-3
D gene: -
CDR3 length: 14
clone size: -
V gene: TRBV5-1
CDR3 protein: CASSGQGGADTQYF
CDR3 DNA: TGCGCCAGCAGCGGTCAGGGCGGGGCGGATACGCAGTATTTT

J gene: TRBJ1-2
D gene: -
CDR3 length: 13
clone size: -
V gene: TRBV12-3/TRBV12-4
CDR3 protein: CASSPGGNYGYTF
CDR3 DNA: TGTGCCAGCAGTCCCGGGGGGAACTATGGCTACACCTTC

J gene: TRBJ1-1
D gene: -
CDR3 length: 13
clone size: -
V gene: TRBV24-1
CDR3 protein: CATSDLVGGEAFF
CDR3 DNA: TGTGCCACCAGTGATTTGGTGGGAGGTGAAGCTTTCTTT

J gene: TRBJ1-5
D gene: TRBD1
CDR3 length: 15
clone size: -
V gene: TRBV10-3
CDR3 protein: CAISEEGQGNQPQHF
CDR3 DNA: TGTGCCATCAGTGAAGAGGGACAGGGCAATCAGCCCCAGCATTTT

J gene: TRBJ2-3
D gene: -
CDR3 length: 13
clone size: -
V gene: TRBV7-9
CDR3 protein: CARSPGGTDTQYF
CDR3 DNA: TGTGCCCGGTCACCAGGGGGCACAGATACGCAGTATTTT

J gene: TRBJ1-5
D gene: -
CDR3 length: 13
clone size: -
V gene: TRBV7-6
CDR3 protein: CASSLKPEQPQHF
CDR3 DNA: TGTGCCAGCAGCTTAAAGCCCGAACAGCCCCAGCATTTT

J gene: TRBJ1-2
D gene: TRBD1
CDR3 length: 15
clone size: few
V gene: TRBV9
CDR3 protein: CASSVNPGTGDGYTF
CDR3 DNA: TGTGCCAGCAGCGTCAACCCCGGGACAGGGGATGGCTACACCTTC

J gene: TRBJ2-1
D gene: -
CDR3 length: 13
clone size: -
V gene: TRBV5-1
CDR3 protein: CASRLDEGNEQFF
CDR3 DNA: TGCGCCAGCCGCCTGGATGAGGGCAATGAGCAGTTCTTC

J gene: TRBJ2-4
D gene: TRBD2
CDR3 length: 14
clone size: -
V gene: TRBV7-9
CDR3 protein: CASSLGTSRDIQYF
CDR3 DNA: TGTGCCAGCAGCCTAGGGACTAGCCGGGACATTCAGTACTTC

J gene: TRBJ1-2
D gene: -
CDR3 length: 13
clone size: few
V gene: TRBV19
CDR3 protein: CASSEGEVYGYTF
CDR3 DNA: TGTGCCAGTTCGGAGGGTGAGGTGTATGGCTACACCTTC

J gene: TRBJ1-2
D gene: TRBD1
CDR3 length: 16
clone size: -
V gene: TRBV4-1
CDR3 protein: CASSQVGGTGGYGYTF
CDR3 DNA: TGCGCCAGCAGCCAAGTAGGGGGGACAGGGGGATATGGCTACACCTTC

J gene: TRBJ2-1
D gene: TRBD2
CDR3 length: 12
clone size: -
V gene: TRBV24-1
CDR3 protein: CAVTGTSGEQFF
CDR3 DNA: TGTGCCGTTACCGGGACTAGCGGGGAGCAGTTCTTC

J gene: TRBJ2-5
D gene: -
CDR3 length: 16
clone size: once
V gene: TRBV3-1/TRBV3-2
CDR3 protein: CASSQGWGGAGETQYF
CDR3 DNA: TGTGCCAGCAGCCAAGGTTGGGGGGGGGCCGGAGAGACCCAGTACTTC

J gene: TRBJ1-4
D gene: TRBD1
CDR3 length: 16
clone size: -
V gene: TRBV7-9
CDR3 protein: CASSLGGQGSNEKLFF
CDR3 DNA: TGTGCCAGCAGCTTAGGAGGACAGGGATCTAATGAAAAACTGTTTTTT

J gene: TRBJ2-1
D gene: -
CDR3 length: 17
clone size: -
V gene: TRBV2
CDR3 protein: CASSEQGPFISINEQFF
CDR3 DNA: TGTGCCAGCAGTGAACAGGGGCCCTTTATTTCGATCAATGAGCAGTTCTTC

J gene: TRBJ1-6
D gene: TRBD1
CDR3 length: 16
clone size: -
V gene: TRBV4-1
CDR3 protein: CASSRTGGSYNSPLHF
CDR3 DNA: TGCGCCAGCAGCCGAACAGGGGGCTCCTATAATTCACCCCTCCACTTT

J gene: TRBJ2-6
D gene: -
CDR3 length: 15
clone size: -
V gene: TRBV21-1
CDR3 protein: CASSKRGVGANVLTF
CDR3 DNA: TGTGCCAGCAGCAAACGGGGGGTTGGGGCCAACGTCCTGACTTTC

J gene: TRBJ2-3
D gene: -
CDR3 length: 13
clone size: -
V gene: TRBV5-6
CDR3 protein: CASRGHHTDTQYF
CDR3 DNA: TGTGCCAGCAGGGGGCACCACACAGATACGCAGTATTTT

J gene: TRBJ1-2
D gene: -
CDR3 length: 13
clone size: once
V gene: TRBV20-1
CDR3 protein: CSASDRKPYGYTF
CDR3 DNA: TGCAGTGCTAGTGACAGAAAACCCTATGGCTACACCTTC

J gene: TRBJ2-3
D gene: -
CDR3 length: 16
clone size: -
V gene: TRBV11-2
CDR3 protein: CASSPPGGGPTDTQYF
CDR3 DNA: TGTGCCAGCAGCCCCCCCGGTGGGGGCCCCACAGATACGCAGTATTTT

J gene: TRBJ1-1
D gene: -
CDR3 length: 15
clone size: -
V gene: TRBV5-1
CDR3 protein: CASSFAGGRSAEAFF
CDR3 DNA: TGCGCCAGCAGCTTTGCCGGGGGGCGGAGTGCTGAAGCTTTCTTT

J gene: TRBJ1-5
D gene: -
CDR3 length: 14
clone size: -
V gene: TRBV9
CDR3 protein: CASSRGGDNQPQHF
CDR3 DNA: TGTGCCAGCAGCCGCGGGGGGGACAATCAGCCCCAGCATTTT

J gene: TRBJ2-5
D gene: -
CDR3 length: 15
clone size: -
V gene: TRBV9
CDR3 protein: CASSVGAGSQETQYF
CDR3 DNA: TGTGCCAGCAGCGTAGGGGCAGGGTCCCAAGAGACCCAGTACTTC

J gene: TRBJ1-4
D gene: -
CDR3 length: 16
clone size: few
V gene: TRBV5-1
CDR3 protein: CASSEGQTPGREKLFF
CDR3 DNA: TGCGCCAGCAGCGAGGGCCAGACCCCAGGTAGGGAAAAACTGTTTTTT

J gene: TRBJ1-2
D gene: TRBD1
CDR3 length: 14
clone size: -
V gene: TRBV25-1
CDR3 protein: CASSPQGVPDGYTF
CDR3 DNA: TGTGCCAGCAGCCCACAGGGGGTCCCGGATGGCTACACCTTC

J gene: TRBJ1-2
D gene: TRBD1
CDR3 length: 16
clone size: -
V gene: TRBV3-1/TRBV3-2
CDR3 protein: CASSPLTGPGVYGYTF
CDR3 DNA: TGTGCCAGCAGCCCGCTGACAGGGCCTGGCGTGTATGGCTACACCTTC

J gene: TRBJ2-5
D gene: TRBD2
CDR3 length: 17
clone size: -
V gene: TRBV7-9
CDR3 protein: CASSFLRLAGAQETQYF
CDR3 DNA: TGTGCCAGCAGCTTTTTAAGACTAGCGGGGGCCCAAGAGACCCAGTACTTC

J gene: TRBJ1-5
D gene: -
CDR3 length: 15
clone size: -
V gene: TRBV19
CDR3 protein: CASSIGGGLNQPQHF
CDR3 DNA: TGTGCCAGTAGTATAGGGGGAGGGTTAAATCAGCCCCAGCATTTT

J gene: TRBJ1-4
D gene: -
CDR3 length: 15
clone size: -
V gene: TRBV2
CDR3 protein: CASSVTKGAGEKLFF
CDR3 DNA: TGTGCCAGCAGTGTTACAAAAGGGGCAGGGGAAAAACTGTTTTTT

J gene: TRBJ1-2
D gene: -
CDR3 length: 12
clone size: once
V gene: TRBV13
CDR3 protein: CASSSSNYGYTF
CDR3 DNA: TGTGCCAGCAGCTCCAGTAACTATGGCTACACCTTC

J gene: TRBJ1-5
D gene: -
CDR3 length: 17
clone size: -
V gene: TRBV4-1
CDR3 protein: CASSQDPRRGANQPQHF
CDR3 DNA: TGCGCCAGCAGCCAAGATCCCCGACGGGGTGCCAATCAGCCCCAGCATTTT

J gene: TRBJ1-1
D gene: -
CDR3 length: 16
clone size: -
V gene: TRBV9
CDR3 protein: CASSTFSGTMNTEAFF
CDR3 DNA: TGTGCCAGCAGCACCTTCTCCGGGACAATGAACACTGAAGCTTTCTTT

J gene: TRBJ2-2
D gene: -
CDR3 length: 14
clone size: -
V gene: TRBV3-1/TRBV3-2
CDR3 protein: CASSPRVSTGELFF
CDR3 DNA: TGTGCCAGCAGCCCCCGGGTTAGCACCGGGGAGCTGTTTTTT

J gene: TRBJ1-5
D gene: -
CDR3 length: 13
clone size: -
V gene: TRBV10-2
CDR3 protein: CASSGNSNQPQHF
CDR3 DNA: TGCGCCAGCAGTGGTAATAGCAATCAGCCCCAGCATTTT

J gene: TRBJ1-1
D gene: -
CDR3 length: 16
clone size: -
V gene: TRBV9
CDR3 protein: CASSVGRSALNTEAFF
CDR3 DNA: TGTGCCAGCAGCGTAGGGAGGTCGGCCCTGAACACTGAAGCTTTCTTT

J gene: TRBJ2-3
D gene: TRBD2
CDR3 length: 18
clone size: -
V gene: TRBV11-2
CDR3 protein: CASSLGRIAGASTDTQYF
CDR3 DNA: TGTGCCAGCAGCTTAGGGAGAATAGCGGGGGCTAGCACAGATACGCAGTATTTT

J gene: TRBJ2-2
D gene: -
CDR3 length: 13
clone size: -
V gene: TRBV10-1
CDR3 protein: CASSSRDTGELFF
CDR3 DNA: TGCGCCAGCAGCAGCAGGGACACCGGGGAGCTGTTTTTT

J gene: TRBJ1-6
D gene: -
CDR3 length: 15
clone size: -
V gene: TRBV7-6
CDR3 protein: CASSLRQAGDSPLHF
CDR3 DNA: TGTGCCAGCAGCTTACGGCAAGCAGGGGATTCACCCCTCCACTTT

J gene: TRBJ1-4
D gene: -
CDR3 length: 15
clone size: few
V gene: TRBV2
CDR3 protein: CASSENYREGEKLFF
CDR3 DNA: TGTGCCAGCAGTGAAAATTACAGGGAGGGGGAAAAACTGTTTTTT

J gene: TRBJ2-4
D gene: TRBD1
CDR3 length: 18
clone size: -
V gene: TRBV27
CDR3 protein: CASVLQGARCPGKNIQYF
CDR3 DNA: TGTGCCAGCGTTTTACAGGGGGCGCGGTGCCCGGGAAAAAACATTCAGTACTTC

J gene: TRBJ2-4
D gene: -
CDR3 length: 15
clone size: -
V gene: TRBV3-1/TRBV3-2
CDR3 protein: CASSQAKGSKNIQYF
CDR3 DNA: TGTGCCAGCAGCCAAGCCAAGGGGTCCAAAAACATTCAGTACTTC

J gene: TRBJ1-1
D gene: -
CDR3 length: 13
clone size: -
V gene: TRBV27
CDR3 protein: CASSFPGNTEAFF
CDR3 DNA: TGTGCCAGCAGTTTCCCAGGGAACACTGAAGCTTTCTTT

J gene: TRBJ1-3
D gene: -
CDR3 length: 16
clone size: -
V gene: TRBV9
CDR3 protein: CASSRRDRTLGNTIYF
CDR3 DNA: TGTGCCAGCAGCCGTCGGGATCGGACGCTTGGTAACACCATATATTTT

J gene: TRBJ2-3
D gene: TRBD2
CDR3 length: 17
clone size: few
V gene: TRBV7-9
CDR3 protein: CASSPPSGGAITDTQYF
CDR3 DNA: TGTGCCAGCAGCCCCCCTAGCGGGGGGGCCATCACAGATACGCAGTATTTT

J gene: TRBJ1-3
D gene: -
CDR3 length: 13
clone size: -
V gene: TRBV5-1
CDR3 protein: CASRGDIRNTIYF
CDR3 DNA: TGCGCCTCCAGGGGAGACATCCGAAACACCATATATTTT

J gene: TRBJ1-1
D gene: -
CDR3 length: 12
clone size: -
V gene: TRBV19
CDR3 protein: CASREGDTEAFF
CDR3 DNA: TGTGCCAGTAGGGAGGGCGACACTGAAGCTTTCTTT

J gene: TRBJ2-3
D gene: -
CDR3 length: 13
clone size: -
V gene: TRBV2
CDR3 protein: CASKWSSTDTQYF
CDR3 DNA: TGTGCCAGCAAGTGGAGTAGCACAGATACGCAGTATTTT